The rows below give T cell receptor beta chains drawn from one sample of a study of cytomegalovirus exposure and HLA in healthy donors. Clones were sequenced by immunoSEQ multiplex PCR, and TCRdb holds only the in-frame ones, with some missing. Of 100,000 to 150,000 clones in the sample, around 90% were seen once. Sequenced material: PBMCs. Every receptor here comes from a woman younger than 30 in good health and CMV-seronegative. CDR3s include the opening cysteine and the closing phenylalanine or tryptophan. A D gene is named only where the DNA matches it firmly. Clone size appears in some rows only: once, few, many, or a class for an expanded clone.

16	NA	TRBV29-1	TRBJ2-1	TRBD2	CSVDGVLSGSYNEQFF	TGCAGCGTTGATGGTGTGCTTAGCGGGAGTTATAATGAGCAGTTCTTC
15	once	TRBV7-9	TRBJ2-7	TRBD2	CASSSSVGTTYEQYF	TGTGCCAGCAGCTCCAGTGTAGGGACTACCTACGAGCAGTACTTC
12	NA	TRBV7-8	TRBJ2-7	NA	CASSSGTYEQYF	TGTGCCAGCAGCTCGGGAACTTACGAGCAGTACTTC
16	NA	TRBV11-2	TRBJ2-2	NA	CASSLLAGWGTGELFF	TGTGCCAGCAGCTTATTGGCGGGCTGGGGCACCGGGGAGCTGTTTTTT
15	NA	TRBV5-6	TRBJ2-7	TRBD1	CASSLEGGYTYEQYF	TGTGCCAGCAGCTTGGAAGGGGGCTATACCTACGAGCAGTACTTC
14	NA	TRBV5-4	TRBJ2-7	TRBD2	CASSSGTRAYEQYF	TGTGCCAGCAGTTCCGGGACTAGGGCGTACGAGCAGTACTTC
15	NA	TRBV4-1	TRBJ2-1	TRBD1	CASSLGTGRYNEQFF	TGCGCCAGCAGCCTAGGGACAGGGCGCTACAATGAGCAGTTCTTC
13	NA	TRBV29-1	TRBJ1-1	NA	CSVEEGANTEAFF	TGCAGCGTTGAAGAGGGGGCGAACACTGAAGCTTTCTTT
13	NA	TRBV10-1	TRBJ2-7	TRBD2	CASSGLADYEQYF	TGCGCCAGCAGCGGACTAGCGGACTACGAGCAGTACTTC
16	NA	TRBV5-6	TRBJ1-2	TRBD1	CASLANRGSGNYGYTF	TGTGCCAGTTTGGCGAACAGGGGATCGGGCAACTATGGCTACACCTTC